Sequencing of this TCR beta chain was carried out in a study of T cell repertoires in cytomegalovirus infection (dated by TCRdb to about 2019). About the study as a whole: The peptide stimulations were aimed at well-studied HLA-B-restricted epitopes as well as recently identified HLA-C-restricted CMV epitopes, whose presentation resists viral immunomodulation. The HLA type of each donor mattered for the analysis, because public TCR beta signatures pointed to carriage of CMV infection along with the matching HLA type.

The treatment or condition label, read with the paper, signifies: in vitro stimulation with specific CMV peptide epitopes to enrich CMV-specific T cells. Results the study describes overall, beyond this receptor: In both this cohort and an independent cohort of 350 or so donors, the cumulative frequency of public TCR beta family members distinguished carriers of CMV infection plus the relevant HLA type. The ex vivo response was dominated by HLA-C-restricted CMV-specific TCR beta clonotypes, which also provided the single most frequent clonotype in two of eight donors.

Its CDR3 holds 14 amino acids, cysteine through phenylalanine. The read is trimmed to its CDR3 DNA, 42 bases read in frame from base 1. The junction shows trimming of 5 bases on V and 5 bases on J, and the gene matches do not reach 7 bases of it. The CDR1 and CDR2 encoded by the germline V gene are SGHTA and FQGNSA. This clonotype was seen only a few times. Its recognized antigen is unknown. No clone much larger than this one lies a single base away; base qualities are absent. For sequencing, an Illumina HiSeq 1500 was employed. The public reads were reprocessed in TCRdb via fastp at Q25 and MiXCR, keeping in-frame beta chains. Each CDR3 protein gets just one entry, which takes the most common genes and DNA from the rows behind it. The sample table lists roughly 730,000 distinct CDR3 sequences, around 32% of them with a count of one. The ten largest clones add up to over 15% of the sample.

The source material was cultured PBMCs, sampled from culture after CMV antigen stimulation. This chain is built from TRBV7-2 and TRBJ2-7, and TRBD1 aligns with 9 junction nucleotides. This TCR came from a human donor in good health (CMV status not recorded). Some clones in this sample may be carry-over from other donors' samples. The nucleotides read TGTGCCAGCAGCCGGGACAGGGTAACCCACGAGCAGTACTTC. Its protein product is CASSRDRVTHEQYF. Outside the CDR3, residues come from the reference TRBV7-2 and TRBJ2-7 proteins, so the full variable domain is: GAGVSQSPSNKVTEKGKDVELRCDPISGHTALYWYRQSLGQGLEFLIYFQGNSAPDKSGLPSDRFSAERTGGSVSTLTIQRTQQEDSAVYLCASSRDRVTHEQYFGPGTRLTVT.